A single sample is the source of the 23 T cell receptor beta chains below, sequenced in a study of CD8 T cells in ankylosing spondylitis. TCRdb re-called the 5' RACE reads with MiXCR, one entry per CDR3 protein. Altogether 340,000 or so distinct CDR3 sequences are present, 14% to 15% being singletons, with the ten largest covering around 0.99%. The specimen sequenced was blood, either unsorted or a sorted T cell fraction (not recorded which). These receptors came from a male donor with ankylosing spondylitis or in good health (not recorded which).

This clonotype was seen a few times. The rearrangement uses TRBV6-2 or TRBV6-3 and TRBJ2-7; TRBD2 matches 9 bases. V was clipped by 2 bases and J by 3 bases; unmatched bases: 11. Germline lookup yields CDR1 MNHEY and CDR2 SVGEGT. The CDR3 extends over 17 amino acids. The CDR3 region has the DNA TGTGCCAGCAGTTACAGTAGCCTAGCGGGGACCTACTACGAGCAGTACTTC. It specifies CASSYSSLAGTYYEQYF.

The rearrangement uses TRBV5-1 and TRBJ1-2; 8 bases fit TRBD1. In germline, CDR1 is SGHRS, CDR2 YFSETQ. After removal of 0 bases from V and 3 bases from J, the junction contained 4 bases not matched to a gene. This CDR3 contains 15 residues. Written as DNA, the CDR3 is TGCGCCAGCAGCTTGGCCCCAGGGGGCGACTATGGCTACACCTTC. Translated, it gives CASSLAPGGDYGYTF. The variable domain in full, completed from reference TRBV5-1 and TRBJ1-2, reads KAGVTQTPRYLIKTRGQQVTLSCSPISGHRSVSWYQQTPGQGLQFLFEYFSETQRNKGNFPGRFSGRQFSNSRSEMNVSTLELGDSALYLCASSLAPGGDYGYTFGSGTRLTVV.

The chain uses TRBV15 and TRBJ1-1; TRBD1 is a possible D gene (5 bases). Germline CDR1 is LNHNV and CDR2 is YYDKDF (reference sequence). Trimming pared 3 bases from V and 3 bases from J, leaving 14 bases between. This CDR3 has 15 residues. The CDR3, as DNA: TGTGCCACCAGCAGCCTAAAGTCGGGGGACACTGAAGCTTTCTTT. Protein product: CATSSLKSGDTEAFF.

This clonotype has just a few counts. The V call is TRBV7-9, the J call TRBJ1-1, with D tentatively TRBD1 (5 bases). Germline V gene sequence: CDR1 SEHNR, CDR2 FQNEAQ (reference sequence). V lost 2 bases and J lost 6, with 16 bases in between. CDR3 length: 15 amino acids. The chain's CDR3 is CASSLTGPSPSEAFF. The CDR3 DNA follows: TGTGCCAGCAGCTTAACAGGTCCTTCACCCTCTGAAGCTTTCTTT.

This clonotype came up a few times. V usage is TRBV7-8 and J usage is TRBJ2-1, with no clear D. The CDR3 is 16 residues long. Between the trimmed V and J ends, which lost 3 bases and 0 bases, there was a span of 12 bases. Germline V gives CDR1 SGHVS, CDR2 FQNEAQ. The CDR3 region has the DNA TGTGCCAGCAGCTTGTCCCCACAAAGCTCCTACAATGAGCAGTTCTTC. This codes for CASSLSPQSSYNEQFF.

The J gene is TRBJ1-5, the V gene TRBV27, with D hard to call. Germline CDR1 MNHEY, CDR2 SMNVEV (reference sequence). The CDR3 runs to 15 residues. The V end lost 6 bases, the J end lost 0 bases, and 12 bases lay between the germline ends. CDR3 in amino acids: CASREGYNSNQPQHF. CDR3 in DNA: TGTGCCAGCAGGGAGGGATATAATAGCAATCAGCCCCAGCATTTT.

The V and J genes are TRBV20-1 and TRBJ2-1; D is ambiguous. CDR3 length: 15 residues. Trimming took off 0 bases at V and 5 bases at J, with 14 bases between the two ends. Germline V gene sequence: CDR1 DFQATT, CDR2 SNEGSKA (reference sequence). The CDR3, as DNA: TGCAGTGCTAGAGATGGTGCTAGTGTTGACAATGAGCAGTTCTTC. Translation: CSARDGASVDNEQFF.

V usage is TRBV23-1 and J usage is TRBJ2-7; a possible D gene is TRBD2 (6 bases). TRBV23-1 qualifies as an ORF whose function is uncertain. CDR3 length: 16 residues. Trimming left V 0 bases short and J 2 bases short, with 14 bases between. The CDR3 sequence is CASSQSVSGGTYEQYF. As DNA, the CDR3 is TGCGCCAGCAGTCAATCGGTTTCCGGCGGGACCTACGAGCAGTACTTC.

Only a few counts were recorded for this clonotype. V is TRBV6-1 and J is TRBJ1-3; TRBD1 is a possible D gene (5 bases). From germline, CDR1 is MNHNS and CDR2 SASEGT. Trimming took 1 base from V and 2 from J, leaving 18 bases between them. This CDR3 contains 18 residues. CDR3 amino acids: CASSEDLGQGKTGNTIYF. The CDR3 coding sequence is TGTGCCAGCAGTGAAGATCTGGGGCAGGGCAAGACTGGAAACACCATATATTTT.

Concerning this clonotype itself: One end of the junction is discordant with germline, which a read error may explain. The CDR3 loop reads CVSSPKGHRATNEKLFF. The CDR3 DNA sequence: TGTGTCAGCAGTCCAAAGGGACATCGGGCAACTAATGAAAAACTGTTTTTT. The chain carries TRBV27 and TRBJ1-4; perhaps TRBD1 as D (6 bases). Germline CDR1 reads MNHEY; CDR2 reads SMNVEV (reference sequence). The CDR3 contains 17 residues.

This clonotype was detected a few times. This rearrangement joins TRBV29-1 to TRBJ1-5; no clear D gene. Trimming removed 4 bases at V and 3 bases at J, with 10 bases between. Germline V lookup: CDR1 SQVTM, CDR2 ANQGSEA. The CDR3 runs to 13 residues. The CDR3 nucleotides read TGCAGCGTTGTGGACGGATCCAATCAGCCCCAGCATTTT. Protein sequence: CSVVDGSNQPQHF.

The chain carries TRBV7-2 and TRBJ2-7; D might be TRBD2 (5 bases). Trimming took off 1 base at V and 0 bases at J, with 10 bases between the two ends. This CDR3 has 15 residues. The germline gives CDR1 SGHTA, CDR2 FQGNSA. CDR3 loop: CASSLVGGLSYEQYF. The CDR3 bases are TGTGCCAGCAGCTTAGTGGGCGGACTCTCCTACGAGCAGTACTTC.

Only a few counts were recorded for this clonotype. The gene calls are TRBV24-1 and TRBJ2-3, with D possibly being TRBD2 (6 bases). CDR1 and CDR2 (germline): KGHDR, SFDVKD. The CDR3 is 17 amino acids. Trimming cost V 3 bases and J 2 bases, with 17 bases left between them. The CDR3, as DNA: TGTGCCACCAGTGATCCGACCGGGACTCTGGACACAGATACGCAGTATTTT. Its translation: CATSDPTGTLDTDTQYF.

This chain uses TRBV10-3 with TRBJ2-1; TRBD2 matches at 14 bases. Germline V gives CDR1 ENHRY, CDR2 SYGVKD. The V gene end was trimmed by 4 bases and the J gene end by 3 bases; junction bases not matched to a gene: 2. The CDR3 is 16 residues long. The CDR3 loop is CAISVGLAGVYNEQFF. In nucleotides, the CDR3 is TGTGCCATCAGTGTGGGACTAGCGGGAGTCTACAATGAGCAGTTCTTC.

This chain joins TRBV20-1 and TRBJ1-6; D remains unclear. In germline, CDR1 is DFQATT, CDR2 SNEGSKA (reference sequence). Trimming shortened V by 2 bases and J by 0 bases, and 8 bases separated the two germline ends. The CDR3 loop spans 15 amino acids. As DNA, the CDR3 is TGCAGTGCTAGATCTGGCAGCTCCTATAATTCACCCCTCCACTTT. Protein product: CSARSGSSYNSPLHF.

V gene TRBV4-1 combines with J gene TRBJ2-1; D is unclear. The V and J ends lost 5 bases and 3 bases respectively, with 17 bases between them. This CDR3 is built from 16 residues. From germline, CDR1 is MGHRA and CDR2 YSYEKL. CDR3: CASSSRVLQDYNEQFF. In DNA, the CDR3 is TGCGCCAGCAGCTCTCGGGTGCTCCAGGACTACAATGAGCAGTTCTTC.

This clonotype was observed at least ten times. The chain has TRBV4-2 and TRBJ2-7; the D is unclear. V lost 6 bases and J 2 bases, leaving 11 bases between the germline ends. The CDR3 is 13 residues long. Germline CDR1 reads LGHNA; CDR2 reads YNFKEQ. CDR3 nucleotide sequence: TGTGCCAGCAGTCGAGGAGTGGCCTACGAGCAGTACTTC. Its translation: CASSRGVAYEQYF.

This clonotype was found a few times. The chain links TRBV6-2 or TRBV6-3 to TRBJ2-5, with D perhaps TRBD1 (6 bases). This CDR3 comprises 13 residues. Trimming took off 6 bases at V and 5 bases at J, with 13 bases between the two ends. CDR1 and CDR2 from the germline V gene are MNHEY and SVGEGT. Written as DNA, the CDR3 is TGTGCCAGCAGGCCCACAGGGTTGGAGACCCAGTACTTC. Its translation: CASRPTGLETQYF.

CDR3: CASSWGGSSYEQYF. The DNA of the CDR3 is TGTGCCAGCAGTTGGGGCGGGAGCTCCTACGAGCAGTACTTC. The chain is built from TRBV12-3 or TRBV12-4 and TRBJ2-7; 7 bases are a match to TRBD2. V lost 4 bases, J lost 0 bases, and 3 bases stayed unmatched. This CDR3 is built from 14 residues.

This clonotype was counted at least ten times. Germline and junction disagree at one end, which may indicate a read error. The chain carries TRBV5-1 and TRBJ2-1; D gene ambiguous. CDR1 and CDR2 from the germline V gene are SGHRS and YFSETQ. There are 14 residues in the CDR3. The DNA of the CDR3 is TGTGCCAGCAGCTTAGAGTCCTCCTACAATGAGCAGTTCTTC. Translated: CASSLESSYNEQFF.

This clonotype occurred a few times. The rearrangement joins TRBV20-1 to TRBJ2-7; D possibly matches TRBD1 or TRBD2 (5 bases each). The CDR3 has 14 residues. CDR1 is DFQATT and CDR2 is SNEGSKA in the germline V gene (reference sequence). V was cut by 4 bases and J by 1 base, with 14 bases left in between. This CDR3 is CSATPGTLSYEQYF. CDR3 bases: TGCAGTGCTACTCCCGGGACGCTATCCTACGAGCAGTACTTC.

V gene TRBV11-2 combines with J gene TRBJ1-4, with D possibly matching TRBD1 (5 bases). CDR3 length: 17 amino acids. V was trimmed by 3 bases and J by 0 bases, leaving 14 bases between them. CDR1 is SGHAT, CDR2 FQNNGV, per germline. The CDR3 DNA follows: TGTGCCAGCAGCTTGTCCGGGGCCCCGTCAACTAATGAAAAACTGTTTTTT. It encodes CASSLSGAPSTNEKLFF. Filled out from reference TRBV11-2 and TRBJ1-4, the complete variable domain reads EAGVAQSPRYKIIEKRQSVAFWCNPISGHATLYWYQQILGQGPKLLIQFQNNGVVDDSQLPKDRFSAERLKGVDSTLKIQPAKLEDSAVYLCASSLSGAPSTNEKLFFGSGTQLSVL.

The chain couples TRBV6-1 to TRBJ2-6, with 15 bases fitting TRBD2. This CDR3 contains 18 residues. CDR1 and CDR2 (germline): MNHNS, SASEGT. V dropped 4 bases and J dropped 0; count of bases not matched to a gene: 1. In DNA, the CDR3 is TGTGCCAGCAGTGGGACTAGCGGGAGGGGCTCTGGGGCCAACGTCCTGACTTTC. Translating it yields CASSGTSGRGSGANVLTF.